The TCR beta chain described here comes from a study of T cell changes during pregnancy in multiple sclerosis. Trimming cost V 5 bases and J 4 bases, with 11 bases left between them. CDR1 SGHTA and CDR2 FQGNSA come from the germline V gene. The CDR3 loop spans 13 amino acids. Profiled with immunoSEQ multiplex PCR; TCRdb holds only in-frame clones, not every one. The top ten hold about 0.49% of the sample, which has under 70,000 clones, less than 95% seen once. The TCR comes from a female donor in good health, enrolled as a control in a pregnancy study. The chain has TRBV7-2 and TRBJ1-2; D not resolved. The material was CD4+ T cells from peripheral blood mononuclear cells, obtained after pregnancy. This CDR3 is CASSPQSFYGYTF. CDR3 nucleotides: TGTGCCAGCAGCCCCCAGTCCTTCTATGGCTACACCTTC.